These T cell receptor beta chains were read from a single sample in a study of blood T cells in healthy people across ages. TCRdb analysed the 5' RACE reads with MiXCR anew, one entry per CDR3 protein. This table holds 710,000 or so distinct CDR3 sequences, approximately 30% found once. Sequencing was carried out using blood. These receptor sequences come from a woman older than 75 in good health. Both conserved end residues are part of each CDR3.

j_gene,v_gene,CDR3aa
TRBJ2-4,TRBV3-1,CASSLGPGSGGAKNIQYF
TRBJ1-1,TRBV7-9,CASSSRDLLMNTEAFF
TRBJ2-5,TRBV20-1,CSAISTGPSFEQYF
TRBJ1-1,TRBV20-1,CSAKENRGLSMNTEAFF
TRBJ1-2,TRBV30,CAWSGRVNGYTF
TRBJ2-6,TRBV5-6,CASSFRASGANVRTF
TRBJ2-1,TRBV7-3,CVSSPSRGSYSEQFF
TRBJ2-1,TRBV3-1,CASSPWEGMSSYNEQFF
TRBJ2-2,TRBV20-1,CSARDRGSGRAGTGELFF
TRBJ2-5,TRBV7-9,CASSLVLSEQETRYF
TRBJ1-2,TRBV6-5,CAIARERGYGYTF
TRBJ2-5,TRBV2,CASRPPGAGTQYF
TRBJ1-2,TRBV7-6,CAGSPGPNYGYTF
TRBJ2-3,TRBV12-3/TRBV12-4,CASSPTGGGGADAQYF
TRBJ2-1,TRBV29-1,CSARHTSGGNNEQFF
TRBJ2-5,TRBV7-2,CASSLAQLNSYQETQYF
TRBJ2-7,TRBV10-3,CAISNSPYEQYF
TRBJ2-1,TRBV5-1,CASSREGLAGANEQFF
TRBJ1-1,TRBV6-2/TRBV6-3,CASTPSRARDTEAFF
TRBJ1-1,TRBV20-1,CSAEYAANTEAFF
TRBJ2-2,TRBV6-1,CASRLRDTGELFF
TRBJ2-7,TRBV5-1,CASSPSVRGRRDEQYF
TRBJ1-5,TRBV4-2,CANSHVQQGDQPQHF
TRBJ1-2,TRBV10-3,CAISGMTGPGDYGYTF
-,TRBV29-1,CSVAPPGVAYEQYF
TRBJ2-3,TRBV6-5,CASSPRGFTDTQYF